The 30 T cell receptor beta chains given below trace back to one sample, sequenced in a study of CD8 T cells in Susac syndrome (dated by TCRdb to between 2018 and 2021). The library was generated by the immunoSEQ multiplex PCR assay. RNA was extracted with the RNeasy kit and 0.5 to 1 ug was reverse transcribed using random hexamers. TCRdb reran the public reads through fastp at Q25 and MiXCR, keeping productive beta chains. For every CDR3 protein sequence, its rows merge into one entry that carries the most common genes and DNA. The sample records about 190,000 distinct CDR3 sequences, roughly 95% of which are singletons. The ten most abundant clones make up 0.098% of the sample. Sequenced material: CD4+ T cells from PBMCs. Receptors originate from a human donor with Susac syndrome.

The chain recombines TRBV29-1 with TRBJ2-5, with a tentative D call TRBD2 (6 bases). The CDR3 totals 13 residues. V was pared by 6 bases and J by 0 bases, with 11 bases between. Germline CDR1 and CDR2: SQVTM and ANQGSEA. CDR3: CSVGDFNQETQYF. CDR3 sequence (DNA): TGCAGCGTGGGGGACTTCAACCAAGAGACCCAGTACTTC. The full variable domain, completed using reference TRBV29-1 and TRBJ2-5, is SAVISQKPSRDICQRGTSLTIQCQVDSQVTMMFWYRQQPGQSLTLIATANQGSEATYESGFVIDKFPISRPNLTFSTLTVSNMSPEDSSIYLCSVGDFNQETQYFGPGTRLLVL.

The V and J genes are TRBV5-1 and TRBJ2-1, with 8 nucleotides matching TRBD2. CDR1 and CDR2 from the germline V gene are SGHRS and YFSETQ. CDR3 length: 16 residues. V dropped 0 bases and J dropped 9; count of bases not matched to a gene: 11. This chain's CDR3 is CASSLDPGASGLEQFF. The CDR3 coding sequence is TGCGCCAGCAGCTTGGACCCGGGGGCTAGCGGGCTTGAGCAGTTCTTC.

This rearrangement joins TRBV7-2 to TRBJ1-6, with 7 bases aligning to TRBD1. Germline V CDR1 and CDR2: SGHTA, FQGNSA. V was clipped by 3 bases and J by 12 bases; unmatched bases: 8. The CDR3 runs 14 residues. The CDR3 DNA sequence: TGTGCCAGCAGCTTTGACGGGACAGCCAGACCCCTCCACTTT. This gives the protein CASSFDGTARPLHF.

The chain joins TRBV4-3 to TRBJ1-6; D is possibly TRBD1 (5 bases). CDR1 and CDR2 from the germline V gene are LGHNA and YSLEER. This CDR3 region has 15 residues. With 2 bases removed from V and 5 bases from J, the gap between germline ends came to 10 bases. DNA of the CDR3: TGCGCCAGCAGCCAATCTAGGGGCGATAATTCACCCCTCCACTTT. Translated, it gives CASSQSRGDNSPLHF.

The V gene is TRBV9, the J gene TRBJ1-5, with D possibly being TRBD1 (5 bases). Germline V CDR1 and CDR2: SGDLS, YYNGEE. There are 14 residues in the CDR3. The V end lost 4 bases, the J end lost 3 bases, and 11 bases lay between the germline ends. CDR3 loop: CASSPMGHNQPQHF. The CDR3 DNA sequence: TGTGCCAGCAGCCCGATGGGGCACAATCAGCCCCAGCATTTT.

The rearrangement uses TRBV18 and TRBJ2-7; D gene ambiguous. V was trimmed by 0 bases and J by 7 bases, leaving 10 bases between them. The CDR3 is made up of 13 amino acids. Germline CDR1 and CDR2: KGHSH and LQKENI. The CDR3 loop reads CASSPPPPGEQYF. The CDR3 region has the DNA TGTGCCAGCTCACCACCCCCCCCGGGTGAGCAGTACTTC.

The gene calls are TRBV4-1 and TRBJ2-7, with D tentatively TRBD1 or TRBD2 (5 bases each). Germline V gene lookup returns CDR1 MGHRA and CDR2 YSYEKL. The CDR3 runs to 15 residues. Deletions cut 5 bases from V and 6 bases from J, with 20 bases between. CDR3 loop: CASSVQGVWGSEQYF. CDR3 DNA sequence: TGCGCCAGCAGCGTTCAGGGAGTGTGGGGCTCCGAGCAGTACTTC.

This sequence joins TRBV18 and TRBJ2-5; TRBD2 is a possible D gene (6 bases). The CDR3 runs to 15 residues. The V end was cut by 3 bases, the J end by 0 bases, with 11 bases between. Germline V gene lookup returns CDR1 KGHSH and CDR2 LQKENI. The DNA for the CDR3 is TGTGCCAGCTCACCTCCTAGCGTGAACCAAGAGACCCAGTACTTC. As protein: CASSPPSVNQETQYF.

This sequence joins TRBV20-1 and TRBJ2-5; D might be TRBD1 or TRBD2, each matching 6 bases. V dropped 3 bases and J dropped 5 bases, with 13 bases sitting between them. Germline lookup yields CDR1 DFQATT and CDR2 SNEGSKA (reference sequence). The CDR3 totals 13 residues. DNA of the CDR3: TGCAGTGCTAGCGTGGGGGCGGGGGAGACCCAGTACTTC. Protein product: CSASVGAGETQYF.

The chain couples TRBV5-1 to TRBJ2-5; TRBD1 is a possible D gene (6 bases). V was clipped by 0 bases and J by 4 bases, with 13 bases between them. Germline V lookup: CDR1 SGHRS, CDR2 YFSETQ. The CDR3 loop spans 15 amino acids. DNA for the CDR3: TGCGCCAGCAGCTTGGACGGCAGGGGTGGAGAGACCCAGTACTTC. Its translation: CASSLDGRGGETQYF.

This CDR3 is CASGSPRQGSHEQYF. The DNA of the CDR3 is TGTGCTAGTGGTTCGCCGAGGCAGGGGTCCCACGAGCAGTACTTC. The chain combines TRBV12-5 with TRBJ2-7, with a tentative D call TRBD1 (6 bases). V lost 4 bases and J lost 5, with 18 bases in between. The CDR3 loop spans 15 amino acids. Germline V CDR1 and CDR2: LGHNT, FRNRAP.

This clonotype was seen more than once but under ten times. This chain joins TRBV15 and TRBJ2-7; no reliable D call. From germline, CDR1 is LNHNV and CDR2 YYDKDF (reference sequence). The germline V and J ends were trimmed by 0 bases and 4 bases, with 13 bases remaining between them. The CDR3 covers 15 residues. The DNA for the CDR3 is TGTGCCACCAGCAGAGATACAGAGGCCGAGTACGAGCAGTACTTC. Residues: CATSRDTEAEYEQYF.

The chain uses TRBV2 and TRBJ1-1, with D perhaps matching TRBD1 (6 bases). Trimming pared 4 bases from V and 6 bases from J, leaving 15 bases between. The CDR3 runs to 14 residues. Germline assignment: CDR1 SNHLY and CDR2 FYNNEI. CDR3 protein: CASSGQGSGPEAFF. In DNA, the CDR3 is TGTGCCAGCAGTGGTCAGGGGTCGGGACCTGAAGCTTTCTTT.

The CDR3 sequence: CASSQVSFQGASNQPQHF. In DNA form, the CDR3 reads TGTGCCAGCAGCCAAGTCAGCTTCCAGGGGGCTAGCAATCAGCCCCAGCATTTT. The rearrangement uses TRBV4-2 and TRBJ1-5; TRBD1 aligns across 8 bases. The CDR3 covers 18 residues. The V gene end was trimmed by 1 base and the J gene end by 0 bases; junction bases not matched to a gene: 8. CDR1 is LGHNA, CDR2 YNFKEQ, per germline.

This sequence joins TRBV30 and TRBJ1-5; 7 bases are a match to TRBD1. Trimming removed 2 bases from V and 6 bases from J; junction bases left unmatched: 13. CDR1 GTSNPN and CDR2 SVGIG come from the germline V gene (reference sequence). The CDR3 sequence is 16 residues long. CDR3 sequence reads: CAWSTDRVGLSQPQHF. The CDR3 nucleotides read TGTGCCTGGAGTACCGACAGGGTGGGGCTGAGTCAGCCCCAGCATTTT.

This chain connects TRBV12-3 or TRBV12-4 to TRBJ2-3; a possible D gene is TRBD1 (5 bases). The CDR3 has 21 residues. Trimming stripped 3 bases from V and 4 bases from J, with 32 bases between. The CDR3 region has the DNA TGTGCCAGCAGTTTCCGGCCGATCAGGGTCCCACGAACACAAGACTCAGATACGCAGTATTTT. Amino acid sequence: CASSFRPIRVPRTQDSDTQYF.

Only a few counts were recorded for this clonotype. This chain connects TRBV10-3 to TRBJ2-3, with unresolved D. Looked up from germline, CDR1 is ENHRY and CDR2 is SYGVKD. Trimming left V 3 bases short and J 1 base short, with 8 bases between. This CDR3 is 14 amino acids long. The CDR3 region is CAISDTGGTDTQYF. The CDR3 bases are TGTGCCATCAGTGATACGGGTGGCACAGATACGCAGTATTTT.

The V call is TRBV20-1, the J call TRBJ2-7; 9 nucleotides align to TRBD1. CDR3 length equals 15 residues. Trimming took 4 bases from V and 5 from J; bases not matched to a gene: 12. CDR1 is DFQATT and CDR2 is SNEGSKA in the germline V gene (reference sequence). In nucleotides, the CDR3 is TGCAGTGCTACCCCCCCGGGACAGGGTGTACACGAGCAGTACTTC. This translates into CSATPPGQGVHEQYF.

The chain links TRBV29-1 to TRBJ1-1; unclear D gene. Germline values: CDR1 SQVTM, CDR2 ANQGSEA. The CDR3 consists of 10 residues. Trimming shortened V by 4 bases and J by 5 bases, and 5 bases separated the two germline ends. The CDR3 nucleotides read TGCAGCGTTGGGAGGACTGAAGCTTTCTTT. It encodes CSVGRTEAFF.

The chain carries TRBV27 and TRBJ2-7, with TRBD1 identical over 10 bases. Unmatched junction bases numbered 2, after V lost 6 bases and J lost 3 bases. Germline V gene lookup returns CDR1 MNHEY and CDR2 SMNVEV (reference sequence). This CDR3 has 13 amino acids. The CDR3, as DNA: TGTGCCAGCAGATGGACAGGGGGCTACGAGCAGTACTTC. This gives the protein CASRWTGGYEQYF.

This sequence joins TRBV30 and TRBJ2-7, with D possibly TRBD1 on 5 matching bases. From germline, CDR1 is GTSNPN and CDR2 SVGIG (reference sequence). The CDR3 spans 14 residues. V was shortened by 2 bases and J by 0 bases, with 11 bases between the two germline ends. The CDR3 loop reads CAWSPQTVSYEQYF. DNA for the CDR3: TGTGCCTGGAGTCCCCAGACAGTCTCCTACGAGCAGTACTTC.

J is TRBJ2-7 and V is TRBV20-1; D assignment may be TRBD1 or TRBD2 (6 bases each). Trimming shortened V by 5 bases and J by 5 bases, and 13 bases separated the two germline ends. This CDR3 has 12 amino acids. Germline V gives CDR1 DFQATT, CDR2 SNEGSKA (reference sequence). CDR3 DNA sequence: TGCAGTGCTCGGGGGCTGTCTAACGAGCAGTACTTC. Encoded protein: CSARGLSNEQYF.

The chain is built from TRBV30 and TRBJ1-2; D not certain. The CDR3 totals 15 residues. Germline V gives CDR1 GTSNPN, CDR2 SVGIG (reference sequence). Trimming shortened V by 0 bases and J by 4 bases, and 15 bases separated the two germline ends. The CDR3 region has the DNA TGTGCCTGGAGTGTACGAGCCCCCAGCGGCTATGGCTACACCTTC. This codes for CAWSVRAPSGYGYTF.

The table lists this clonotype with a count of one. The V gene is TRBV7-2, the J gene TRBJ2-1, with no clear D. This CDR3 spans 13 amino acids. V was shortened by 1 base and J by 7 bases, with 8 bases between the two germline ends. Germline values: CDR1 SGHTA, CDR2 FQGNSA. In DNA form, the CDR3 reads TGTGCCAGCAGCTTAGTGGGTTCGAATGAGCAGTTCTTC. Translated: CASSLVGSNEQFF.

CDR3: CASSEILNTEAFF. CDR3 nucleotides: TGCGCCAGCAGTGAGATCCTGAACACTGAAGCTTTCTTT. The V and J genes are TRBV10-2 and TRBJ1-1; D is ambiguous. The germline V gene has CDR1 WSHSY and CDR2 SAAADI. This CDR3 contains 13 residues. V was cut by 2 bases and J by 0 bases, with 4 bases left in between.

The V and J genes are TRBV12-3 or TRBV12-4 and TRBJ1-5; 7 nucleotides match TRBD1. With V trimmed by 1 base and J by 5 bases, 5 bases remained unmatched. The CDR3 spans 15 residues. The CDR3 coding sequence is TGTGCCAGCAGTTTAGAGGGGACAGCGGATCAGCCCCAGCATTTT. Translation: CASSLEGTADQPQHF.

The chain links TRBV4-2 to TRBJ1-3; D is undetermined. V was cut by 2 bases and J by 0 bases, with 8 bases left in between. The length of the CDR3 is 15 residues. Per germline, CDR1 LGHNA and CDR2 YNFKEQ. The CDR3 region has the DNA TGTGCCAGCAGCCAACTGGGCCCCTCTGGAAACACCATATATTTT. This sequence encodes CASSQLGPSGNTIYF.

This chain connects TRBV7-8 to TRBJ1-5; no clear D gene. The V gene's germline CDR1 is SGHVS and CDR2 FQNEAQ. Trimming took off 1 base at V and 1 base at J, with 5 bases between the two ends. CDR3 length: 14 residues. This CDR3 is CASSLDLSNQPQHF. The DNA of the CDR3 is TGTGCCAGCAGCTTAGACTTGAGCAATCAGCCCCAGCATTTT.

The CDR3 DNA reads as TGTGCCAGCAGCCCACGGCTCCGAGGGGGGTATGAGCAGTTCTTC. Its translation: CASSPRLRGGYEQFF. The chain recombines TRBV14 with TRBJ2-1; D may correspond to TRBD1 or TRBD2 (6 bases each). With 4 bases removed from V and 8 bases from J, the gap between germline ends came to 18 bases. The CDR3 has 15 amino acids. Germline CDR1 SGHDN, CDR2 FVKESK.

This rearrangement joins TRBV7-3 to TRBJ2-1, with 9 bases aligning to TRBD2. V lost 4 bases to trimming and J lost 9 bases; unmatched junction nucleotides: 7. The CDR3 is 14 residues long. CDR1 SGHTA and CDR2 FQGTGA come from the germline V gene. Here the CDR3 reads CASSSIAGEVEQFF. In DNA form, the CDR3 reads TGTGCCAGCAGCTCCATAGCGGGGGAGGTTGAGCAGTTCTTC.